Presented here are 13 T cell receptor beta chains from one specimen sequenced in a study of response to subunit inactivated influenza vaccine. TCRdb re-derived calls from the RT-PCR reads in MiXCR, one entry per CDR3 protein. The repertoire consists of 250,000 to 350,000 distinct CDR3 sequences, with about 20% occurring once and the leading ten covering approximately 10%. The source was PBMCs from blood, collected roughly 20 months after vaccination. The receptors derive from a man aged 50-75 years who received an inactivated influenza vaccine.

The chain links TRBV29-1 to TRBJ2-3, with D possibly matching TRBD1 (6 bases). In germline, CDR1 is SQVTM, CDR2 ANQGSEA. Trimming pared 6 bases from V and 2 bases from J, leaving 15 bases between. The CDR3 consists of 14 residues. The CDR3 region is CSVAQGQYTDTQYF. DNA of the CDR3: TGCAGCGTGGCCCAAGGACAGTACACAGATACGCAGTATTTT.

V usage is TRBV5-1 and J usage is TRBJ2-5; no reliable D call. V was shortened by 3 bases and J by 3 bases, with 6 bases between the two germline ends. The CDR3 totals 12 residues. From germline, CDR1 is SGHRS and CDR2 YFSETQ. The CDR3 DNA sequence: TGCGCCAGCAGCTCAAATAAAGAGACCCAGTACTTC. This translates into CASSSNKETQYF.

V is TRBV15 and J is TRBJ2-7; a weak D match, TRBD1 (6 bases). The V end lost 3 bases, the J end lost 5 bases, and 11 bases lay between the germline ends. The CDR3 extends over 13 amino acids. Germline CDR1 reads LNHNV; CDR2 reads YYDKDF (reference sequence). CDR3 DNA: TGTGCCACCAGCAGGGAATGGACAGACGAGCAGTACTTC. Amino acids: CATSREWTDEQYF.

The rearrangement links TRBV21-1 to TRBJ2-7; the table calls TRBD1, which could not be checked here. TRBV21-1 represents a pseudogene. There are 10 residues in the CDR3. CDR3 sequence: CASSISRTSV. CDR3 DNA sequence: TGTGCCAGCAGCATCTCCCGGACGTCCGTC.

This clonotype was detected a few times. The genes are TRBV11-2 and TRBJ1-5, with a tentative D call TRBD1 (5 bases). Germline CDR1 and CDR2: SGHAT and FQNNGV. The CDR3 is 17 amino acids. V was trimmed by 0 bases and J by 1 base, leaving 13 bases between them. The CDR3 coding sequence is TGTGCCAGCAGCTTAGAAAGGGGAGGAGGGAGCAATCAGCCCCAGCATTTT. Its protein is CASSLERGGGSNQPQHF.

This clonotype was counted between two and nine times. The rearrangement joins TRBV7-8 to TRBJ1-2; D might be TRBD1 (6 bases). Germline CDR1 SGHVS, CDR2 FQNEAQ. This CDR3 is 16 amino acids long. V shed 0 bases and J shed 4 bases, with 15 bases lying between them. In DNA form, the CDR3 reads TGTGCCAGCAGCTTAGCGCTCTTGAGCAGGGGCTATGGCTACACCTTC. Protein: CASSLALLSRGYGYTF.

A few counts support this clonotype. The CDR3 sequence is CAISVLAGGPPTDTQYF. The CDR3 nucleotides read TGTGCCATCAGTGTGCTAGCGGGGGGGCCTCCCACAGATACGCAGTATTTT. The chain is built from TRBV10-3 and TRBJ2-3, with 12 bases that match TRBD2. Germline trimming cut 4 bases from V and 2 bases from J; bases unmatched to any gene: 7. The CDR3 length is 17 residues. Germline V gene data show CDR1 as ENHRY and CDR2 as SYGVKD.

The chain couples TRBV2 to TRBJ2-7; D is unclear. The V and J ends lost 6 bases and 0 bases respectively, with 9 bases between them. The CDR3 sequence is 13 residues long. Germline V CDR1 and CDR2: SNHLY, FYNNEI. The CDR3: CASRQTVSYEQYF. CDR3 sequence (DNA): TGTGCCAGCAGACAGACTGTCTCCTACGAGCAGTACTTC.

The rearrangement uses TRBV4-2 and TRBJ2-3; TRBD2 is a possible D gene (7 bases). Between the trimmed V and J ends, which lost 1 base and 5 bases, there was a span of 19 bases. CDR1 is LGHNA, CDR2 YNFKEQ, per germline. The length of the CDR3 is 17 residues. The CDR3 coding sequence is TGTGCCAGCAGCCAAGGAGACGGGGGGCCTGGCATAGATACGCAGTATTTT. It specifies CASSQGDGGPGIDTQYF.

This clonotype was seen many times. The rearrangement links TRBV12-3 or TRBV12-4 to TRBJ2-1; TRBD2 matches at 7 bases. J was trimmed by 0 bases and V by 6 bases; bases with no gene match: 2. The CDR3 has 14 residues. CDR3 loop: CASRGGSSYNEQFF. As DNA, the CDR3 is TGTGCCAGCAGGGGCGGGAGCTCCTACAATGAGCAGTTCTTC.

This clonotype came up a few times. The chain has TRBV12-3 or TRBV12-4 and TRBJ2-2; 9 nucleotides match TRBD1. This CDR3 has 14 amino acids. The trim removed 2 bases at V and 9 bases at J, leaving 4 bases unmatched. The CDR3 bases are TGTGCCAGCAGTTTATCGGACAGGGGCCGGGAGCTGTTTTTT. This translates into CASSLSDRGRELFF.

Regarding this clonotype: Compared with germline, one end of the junction differs, possibly owing to a read error. V and J are TRBV2 and TRBJ1-3, with D possibly being TRBD1 (6 bases). Per the germline V gene, CDR1 is SNHLY and CDR2 is FYNNEI. The CDR3 consists of 14 residues. CDR3 amino acids: CASSEDSSGNAIYF. In DNA, the CDR3 is TGTGCCAGCAGTGAGGACAGCTCTGGAAACGCCATATATTTT.

This clonotype has more than one count but fewer than ten. The genes are TRBV28 and TRBJ2-7; the D gene is possibly TRBD1 (6 bases). CDR1 is MDHEN, CDR2 SYDVKM, per germline. V was trimmed by 5 bases and J by 7 bases, leaving 9 bases between them. This CDR3 contains 11 residues. The chain's CDR3 is CASSRTAEQYF. In DNA, the CDR3 is TGTGCCAGCAGTAGGACAGCAGAGCAGTACTTC.